The clone carrying this T cell receptor beta chain was counted at least ten times. The CDR3 is 13 amino acids. The V and J ends lost 4 bases and 6 bases respectively, with 14 bases between them. Germline V gene data show CDR1 as SGHRS and CDR2 as YFSETQ. The sample is drawn from a study of human T cells and chemical hapten exposure. Across the whole study: There were per-sample TCR yield variations, arising mainly from small pooled library volume differences.

Unique molecular identifiers were attached to individual cDNA molecules during library preparation. A single record per CDR3 protein comes from TCRdb applying MiXCR to the RACE reads. The sample lists 80,000 to 95,000 distinct CDR3 sequences, 9.6% occurring once. Time point: pre-sensitization, week 0. Treatment defined: therapeutic diphenylcyclopropenone sensitization with weekly scalp DPC. Each donor was an alopecia patient between 18 and 70 years of age who qualified for DPC. The source was whole blood, collected in connection with sensitization to the hapten diphenylcyclopropenone (DPC). The chain combines TRBV5-1 with TRBJ2-7, with D maybe TRBD2 (6 bases). The source is a woman aged 40 to 50 with alopecia areata. Some clones in this sample may be carry-over from other donors' samples. The CDR3 nucleotides read TGCGCCAGCAGCCAGGAGGGGTTATCCGAGCAGTACTTC. This codes for CASSQEGLSEQYF.